A single sample is the source of the 2 T cell receptor beta chains below, sequenced in a study of vaccination and CD4 T cells after COVID-19. Their cognate antigens are unknown. The sample's treatment: approximately nine-day PBMC culture with coronavirus spike peptide pools or control peptides (ViraFEST assay). Oncomine TCR Beta short-read sequencing was applied to DNA from cultured CD4+ T cells. MiXCR, applied by TCRdb to the PCR reads, yields one record per CDR3 protein. The sample shows 9,500 to 14,000 distinct CDR3 sequences, 29% of them seen only once. Sequencing was performed on cultured CD4+ T cells from blood. The receptors were gathered from a human donor with COVID-19.

The rearrangement uses TRBV5-4 and TRBJ2-5; the match to TRBD2 covers 8 bases. This CDR3 is built from 17 residues. Germline CDR1 SGHNT, CDR2 YYREEE (reference sequence). Trimming cost V 1 base and J 3 bases; bases outside gene matches: 11. CDR3 region: CASSLIGRGGGEETQYF. CDR3 DNA sequence: TGTGCCAGCAGCTTGATTGGTCGGGGGGGCGGGGAAGAGACCCAGTACTTC.

V gene TRBV29-1 combines with J gene TRBJ2-7; D gene ambiguous. CDR1 is SQVTM, CDR2 ANQGSEA, per germline. Trimming removed 4 bases at V and 2 bases at J, with 9 bases between. The CDR3 has 12 amino acids. CDR3 nucleotide sequence: TGCAGCGTTGTATGGGCTACCTACGAGCAGTACTTC. Protein: CSVVWATYEQYF.